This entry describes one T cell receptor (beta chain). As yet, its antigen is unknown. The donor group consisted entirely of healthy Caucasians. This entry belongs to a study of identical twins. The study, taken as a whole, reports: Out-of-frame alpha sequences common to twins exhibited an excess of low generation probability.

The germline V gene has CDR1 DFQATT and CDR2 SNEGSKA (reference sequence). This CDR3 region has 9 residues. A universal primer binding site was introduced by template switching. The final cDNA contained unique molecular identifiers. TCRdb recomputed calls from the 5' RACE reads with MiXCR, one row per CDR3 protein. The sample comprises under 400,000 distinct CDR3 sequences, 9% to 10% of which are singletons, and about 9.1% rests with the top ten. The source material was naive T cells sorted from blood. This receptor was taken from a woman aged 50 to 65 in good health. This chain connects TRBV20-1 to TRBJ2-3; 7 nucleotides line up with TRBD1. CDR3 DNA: TGCAGAGGTAGGGGGCGCTGGTATTTT. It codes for CRGRGRWYF.